The entry below gives a single T cell receptor beta chain sequence along with its context. The data stem from a study of cytomegalovirus exposure and HLA in healthy donors. The primer mix had 60 Vbeta and 13 Jbeta primers. Some clones are missing from TCRdb's copy, which holds only in-frame ones; the method was immunoSEQ multiplex PCR. This sample's clone table lists some 76,000 clones. In germline, CDR1 is LGHNA, CDR2 YNFKEQ. Germline trimming cut 6 bases from V and 6 bases from J; bases unmatched to any gene: 5. The CDR3 contains 13 residues. This TCR derives from a man aged 40-55 years in good health and CMV-seronegative. The chain uses TRBV4-2 and TRBJ2-3; 8 nucleotides match TRBD2. Sequenced input: PBMCs. This CDR3 reads CASRRGGMDTQYF. CDR3 sequence (DNA): TGTGCCAGCAGGCGCGGGGGGATGGATACGCAGTATTTT.